These T cell receptor beta chains were read from a single sample in a study of response to subunit inactivated influenza vaccine. TCRdb re-called the RT-PCR reads through MiXCR, storing one row per CDR3 protein. The sample holds approximately 700,000 distinct CDR3 sequences; about 15% are singletons and the top ten take less than 7%. Material: PBMCs from blood, obtained approximately 15 days before vaccination. The receptors originated from a man in his forties or fifties who received an inactivated influenza vaccine. Both conserved end residues are part of each CDR3. The D gene is left open where the match is weak. A row's size may be missing; if present it is once, few, many or a size class.

abundance: many; d_gene: .; v_gene: TRBV12-3/TRBV12-4; j_gene: TRBJ1-5; CDR3aa: CASSFFKDQPQHF; CDR3nt: TGTGCCAGCAGTTTTTTCAAGGATCAGCCCCAGCATTTT
abundance: few; d_gene: .; v_gene: TRBV7-9; j_gene: TRBJ1-2; CDR3aa: CASSLASASYGYTF; CDR3nt: TGTGCCAGCAGCTTAGCGTCCGCCTCCTATGGCTACACCTTC
abundance: .; d_gene: TRBD2; v_gene: TRBV4-3; j_gene: TRBJ2-7; CDR3aa: CASSQEIPPSGSSYEQYF; CDR3nt: TGCGCCAGCAGCCAAGAAATCCCCCCTAGCGGGAGCTCCTACGAGCAGTACTTC
abundance: many; d_gene: .; v_gene: TRBV29-1; j_gene: TRBJ2-7; CDR3aa: CSAASGYEQYF; CDR3nt: TGCAGCGCTGCGTCCGGTTACGAGCAGTACTTC
abundance: .; d_gene: TRBD1; v_gene: TRBV20-1; j_gene: TRBJ2-7; CDR3aa: CSAFDRGAYEQYF; CDR3nt: TGCAGTGCTTTCGACAGGGGCGCCTACGAGCAGTACTTC
abundance: few; d_gene: .; v_gene: TRBV5-1; j_gene: TRBJ2-1; CDR3aa: CASSLAELASVNEQFF; CDR3nt: TGCGCCAGCAGCTTGGCGGAGCTAGCGAGCGTCAATGAGCAGTTCTTC
abundance: few; d_gene: TRBD1; v_gene: TRBV20-1; j_gene: TRBJ1-6; CDR3aa: CSAPGQGDSPLHF; CDR3nt: TGCAGTGCCCCGGGACAGGGGGATTCACCCCTCCACTTT
abundance: .; d_gene: .; v_gene: TRBV28; j_gene: TRBJ2-7; CDR3aa: CASSFGMRLIRAVRFYEQYF; CDR3nt: TGTGCCAGCAGTTTCGGCATGAGATTAATCAGGGCGGTTAGGTTCTACGAGCAGTACTTC
abundance: many; d_gene: .; v_gene: TRBV4-1; j_gene: TRBJ2-2; CDR3aa: CASSQEIATGELFF; CDR3nt: TGCGCCAGCAGCCAAGAGATAGCTACCGGGGAGCTGTTTTTT
abundance: .; d_gene: TRBD2; v_gene: TRBV20-1; j_gene: TRBJ2-5; CDR3aa: CSARSMQRRGGYF; CDR3nt: TGCAGTGCTAGGAGTATGCAGAGACGGGGGGGATACTTC
abundance: many; d_gene: .; v_gene: TRBV6-2/TRBV6-3; j_gene: TRBJ2-2; CDR3aa: CASSYEGMGTGELFF; CDR3nt: TGTGCCAGCAGTTACGAGGGTATGGGCACCGGGGAGCTGTTTTTT
abundance: few; d_gene: .; v_gene: TRBV20-1; j_gene: TRBJ2-1; CDR3aa: CSARDEAEEQFF; CDR3nt: TGCAGTGCTAGAGATGAGGCGGAAGAGCAGTTCTTC
abundance: .; d_gene: .; v_gene: TRBV20-1; j_gene: TRBJ2-7; CDR3aa: CSARVRLASYEQYF; CDR3nt: TGCAGTGCTAGAGTTCGTTTGGCCTCCTACGAGCAGTACTTC
abundance: many; d_gene: TRBD1; v_gene: TRBV2; j_gene: TRBJ2-7; CDR3aa: CASKQGFSYEQYF; CDR3nt: TGTGCCAGCAAACAGGGGTTTTCCTACGAGCAGTACTTC
abundance: .; d_gene: TRBD1; v_gene: TRBV20-1; j_gene: TRBJ2-6; CDR3aa: CSAPGQGQTGANVLTF; CDR3nt: TGCAGTGCCCCGGGACAGGGCCAGACGGGGGCCAACGTCCTGACTTTC
abundance: .; d_gene: .; v_gene: TRBV30; j_gene: TRBJ2-7; CDR3aa: CAWSKGLKQYF; CDR3nt: TGTGCCTGGAGCAAGGGGTTGAAGCAGTACTTC
abundance: .; d_gene: .; v_gene: TRBV6-1; j_gene: TRBJ2-3; CDR3aa: CASTRGGGDTQYF; CDR3nt: TGTGCCAGTACAAGGGGCGGAGGAGATACGCAGTATTTT
abundance: .; d_gene: .; v_gene: TRBV6-1; j_gene: TRBJ1-2; CDR3aa: CASSEALSGLIGSGYTF; CDR3nt: TGTGCCAGCAGTGAAGCATTGTCGGGCCTCATCGGCAGTGGCTACACCTTC
abundance: few; d_gene: TRBD1; v_gene: TRBV5-1; j_gene: TRBJ2-7; CDR3aa: CASSPRQGAGEQYF; CDR3nt: TGCGCCAGCAGCCCGCGACAGGGGGCGGGGGAGCAGTACTTC
abundance: few; d_gene: .; v_gene: TRBV7-9; j_gene: TRBJ2-3; CDR3aa: CASISTRSGRNTQYF; CDR3nt: TGTGCCAGCATCTCGACTAGGTCGGGTCGGAATACGCAGTATTTT